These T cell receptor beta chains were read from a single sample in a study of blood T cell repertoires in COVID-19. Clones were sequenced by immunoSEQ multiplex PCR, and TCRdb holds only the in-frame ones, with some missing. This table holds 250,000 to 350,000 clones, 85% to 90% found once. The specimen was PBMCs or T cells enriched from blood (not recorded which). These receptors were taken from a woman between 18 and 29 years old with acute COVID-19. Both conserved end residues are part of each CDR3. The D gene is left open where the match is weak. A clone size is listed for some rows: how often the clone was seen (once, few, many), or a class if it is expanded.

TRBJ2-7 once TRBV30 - CAWAPLGLGEQYF TGTGCCTGGGCTCCCTTGGGACTGGGCGAGCAGTACTTC
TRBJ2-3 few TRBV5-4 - CASSFGDFFSTDTQYF TGTGCCAGCAGCTTCGGGGACTTTTTCAGCACAGATACGCAGTATTTT
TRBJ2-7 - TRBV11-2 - CASSLNGQTRMDEQYF TGTGCCAGCAGCTTAAACGGACAGACAAGAATGGACGAGCAGTACTTC
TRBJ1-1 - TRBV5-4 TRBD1 CASSYRQGAPSRRMNTEAFF TGTGCCAGCAGCTATCGACAGGGGGCCCCCTCCAGGCGGATGAACACTGAAGCTTTCTTT
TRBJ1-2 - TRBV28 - CASRPPGATRTYGYTF TGTGCCAGCAGACCCCCAGGGGCGACCCGAACCTATGGCTACACCTTC
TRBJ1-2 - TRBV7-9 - CASTQTGSYGYTF TGTGCCAGCACCCAAACAGGGAGTTATGGCTACACCTTC
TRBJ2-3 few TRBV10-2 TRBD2 CASSDGSGSSDTQYF TGCGCCAGCAGTGACGGTAGCGGGAGTTCAGATACGCAGTATTTT
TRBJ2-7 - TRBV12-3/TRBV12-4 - CASSFSSSYEQYF TGTGCCAGCAGTTTTAGTAGTTCCTACGAGCAGTACTTC
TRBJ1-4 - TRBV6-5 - CASSYARDTINEKLFF TGTGCCAGCAGTTACGCCCGGGACACCATTAATGAAAAACTGTTTTTT
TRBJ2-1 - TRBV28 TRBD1 CASSLTGQGLNEQFF TGTGCCAGCAGTTTAACCGGACAGGGCCTTAATGAGCAGTTCTTC
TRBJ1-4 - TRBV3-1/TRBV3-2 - CASSQSGNEKLFF TGTGCCAGCAGCCAATCCGGGAATGAAAAACTGTTTTTT
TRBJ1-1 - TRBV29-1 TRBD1 CSVTGYGLNTEAFF TGCAGCGTGACAGGGTACGGCCTTAACACTGAAGCTTTCTTT
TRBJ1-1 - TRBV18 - CASSPPYRERGWTEAFF TGTGCCAGCTCACCACCATACAGAGAACGAGGGTGGACTGAAGCTTTCTTT
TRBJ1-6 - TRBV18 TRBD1 CASSPRDRDTYSYNSPLHF TGTGCCAGCTCACCACGGGACAGGGACACCTACTCCTATAATTCACCCCTCCACTTT
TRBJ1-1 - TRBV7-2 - CASSLARVNTEAFF TGTGCCAGCAGCTTAGCGCGAGTGAACACTGAAGCTTTCTTT
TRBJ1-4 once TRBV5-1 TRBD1 CASSSGQGGGEKLFF TGCGCCAGCAGCTCCGGACAGGGAGGAGGGGAAAAACTGTTTTTT
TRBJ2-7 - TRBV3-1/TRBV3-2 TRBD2 CASSPAGLAGGYEQYF TGTGCCAGCAGCCCTGCTGGGCTAGCGGGAGGCTACGAGCAGTACTTC
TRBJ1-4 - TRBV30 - CAWRGPNLFF TGTGCCTGGAGGGGGCCTAACCTGTTTTTT
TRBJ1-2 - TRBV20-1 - CSARDRGGYTF TGCAGTGCTAGAGATCGAGGGGGCTACACCTTC
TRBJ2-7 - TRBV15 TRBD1 CATSREGTGVYEQYF TGTGCCACCAGCAGAGAGGGGACAGGGGTATACGAGCAGTACTTC
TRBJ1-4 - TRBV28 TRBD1 CASSSGQGGEKLFF TGTGCCAGCAGTTCTGGACAGGGGGGCGAAAAACTGTTTTTT
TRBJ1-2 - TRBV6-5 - CASTPETELDGYTF TGTGCCAGCACCCCGGAGACAGAACTGGATGGCTACACCTTC
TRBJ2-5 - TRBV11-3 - CASSLVGQGETQYF TGTGCCAGCAGCTTAGTGGGGCAGGGGGAGACCCAGTACTTC
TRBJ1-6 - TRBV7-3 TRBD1 CASSLSRTYDRGRKGSPLHF TGTGCCAGCAGCTTATCTAGGACATACGACAGGGGGCGAAAAGGGTCACCCCTCCACTTT
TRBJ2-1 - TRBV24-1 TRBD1 CATSDYPGQGAYNEQFF TGTGCCACCAGTGACTACCCGGGACAGGGGGCCTACAATGAGCAGTTCTTC
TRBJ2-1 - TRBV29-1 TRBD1 CSVEVRTGPEQFF TGCAGCGTTGAGGTTAGGACAGGGCCTGAGCAGTTCTTC
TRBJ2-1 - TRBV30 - CVSGLSHSYNEQFF TGTGTATCGGGTCTGAGCCATTCCTACAATGAGCAGTTCTTC
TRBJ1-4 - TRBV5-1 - CASSPREGGVNEKLFF TGCGCCAGCAGCCCACGGGAGGGCGGCGTTAATGAAAAACTGTTTTTT
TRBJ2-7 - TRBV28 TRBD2 CASHREGEVTSSYEQYF TGTGCCAGCCATCGGGAGGGGGAGGTCACTAGCTCCTACGAGCAGTACTTC
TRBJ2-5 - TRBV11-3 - CASSPQPTDAETQYF TGTGCCAGCAGCCCACAACCTACAGATGCAGAGACCCAGTACTTC
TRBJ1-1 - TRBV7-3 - CASSLNSGGGSAFF TGTGCCAGCAGCTTAAATTCGGGGGGCGGTTCGGCTTTCTTT
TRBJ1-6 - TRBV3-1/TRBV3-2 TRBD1 CASSGGQANSPLHF TGTGCCAGCAGCGGGGGACAGGCTAATTCACCCCTCCACTTT
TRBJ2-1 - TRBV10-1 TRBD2 CASSDRLASGITHNEQFF TGCGCCAGCAGTGACCGCCTGGCTAGCGGGATTACCCACAATGAGCAGTTCTTC
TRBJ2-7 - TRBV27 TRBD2 CASSPGGAGSSYEQYF TGTGCCAGCAGTCCCGGGGGGGCAGGGAGCTCCTACGAGCAGTACTTC
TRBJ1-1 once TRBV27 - CASREQSPDTEAFF TGTGCCAGCAGGGAGCAGAGCCCAGACACTGAAGCTTTCTTT
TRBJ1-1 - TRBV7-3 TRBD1 CASSGQGAFTEAFF TGTGCCAGTTCGGGACAGGGAGCGTTTACTGAAGCTTTCTTT
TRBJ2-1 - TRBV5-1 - CASSSEVYNEQFF TGCGCCAGCAGCTCAGAAGTATACAATGAGCAGTTCTTC
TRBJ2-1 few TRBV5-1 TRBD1 CASSLSGQGYNEQFF TGCGCCAGCAGCTTGTCGGGACAGGGCTACAATGAGCAGTTCTTC
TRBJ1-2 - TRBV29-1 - CSVEIGQRGYGYTF TGCAGCGTTGAAATCGGACAGCGAGGCTATGGCTACACCTTC
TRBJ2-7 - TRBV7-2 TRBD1 CASSLLDRGNYEQYF TGTGCCAGCAGCCTATTGGACAGGGGGAATTACGAGCAGTACTTC
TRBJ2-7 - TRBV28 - CASSFSQGIHEQYF TGTGCCAGCAGTTTCTCGCAGGGGATCCACGAGCAGTACTTC
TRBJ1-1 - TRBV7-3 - CASSLTGGTEAFF TGTGCCAGCAGCTTAACCGGGGGGACTGAAGCTTTCTTT
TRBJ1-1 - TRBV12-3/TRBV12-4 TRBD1 CASTRQGATEAFF TGTGCCAGCACCAGACAGGGGGCGACTGAAGCTTTCTTT
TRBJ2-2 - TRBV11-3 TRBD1 CASSKQGAVGTGELFF TGTGCCAGCAGCAAACAGGGGGCTGTGGGCACCGGGGAGCTGTTTTTT
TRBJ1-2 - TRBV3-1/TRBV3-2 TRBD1 CATSGQVPGYTF TGTGCCACCTCGGGACAGGTTCCCGGCTACACCTTC
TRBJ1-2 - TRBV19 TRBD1 CASSIGPGGSYGYTF TGTGCCAGTAGTATAGGCCCAGGGGGCTCCTATGGCTACACCTTC
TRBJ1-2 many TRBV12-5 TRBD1 CASAPTPGQVYGYTF TGTGCTAGTGCCCCAACCCCGGGACAGGTCTATGGCTACACCTTC
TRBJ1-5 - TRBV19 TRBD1 CASSFPTGGRQPQHF TGTGCCAGTAGTTTCCCGACAGGGGGGCGGCAGCCCCAGCATTTT
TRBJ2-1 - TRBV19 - CASSLRGPGNEQFF TGTGCCAGTAGTCTCAGAGGGCCGGGCAATGAGCAGTTCTTC